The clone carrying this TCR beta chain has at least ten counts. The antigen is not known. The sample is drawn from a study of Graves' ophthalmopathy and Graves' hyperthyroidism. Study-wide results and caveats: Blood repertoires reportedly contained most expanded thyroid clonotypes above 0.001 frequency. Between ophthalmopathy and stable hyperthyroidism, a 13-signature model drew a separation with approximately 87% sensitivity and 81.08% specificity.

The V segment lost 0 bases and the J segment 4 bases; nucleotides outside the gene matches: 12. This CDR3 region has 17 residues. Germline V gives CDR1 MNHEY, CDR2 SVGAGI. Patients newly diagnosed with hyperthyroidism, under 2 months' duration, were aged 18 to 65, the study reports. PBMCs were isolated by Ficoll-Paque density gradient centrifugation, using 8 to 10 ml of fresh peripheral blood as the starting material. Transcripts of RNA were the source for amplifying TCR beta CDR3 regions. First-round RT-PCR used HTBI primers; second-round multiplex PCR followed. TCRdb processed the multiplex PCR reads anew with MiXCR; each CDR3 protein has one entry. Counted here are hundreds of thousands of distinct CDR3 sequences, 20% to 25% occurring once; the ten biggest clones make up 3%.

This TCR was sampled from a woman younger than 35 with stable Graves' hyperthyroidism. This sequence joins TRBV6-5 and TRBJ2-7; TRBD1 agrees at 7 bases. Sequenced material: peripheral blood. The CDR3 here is CASSYSGIDRVGYEQYF. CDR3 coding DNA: TGTGCCAGCAGTTACTCGGGGATTGACAGGGTAGGGTACGAGCAGTACTTC.